Listed here are 8 T cell receptor beta chains from one sample, sequenced in a study of blood T cell repertoires in COVID-19. Sequenced by immunoSEQ multiplex PCR; TCRdb stores in-frame clones only, minus some. The repertoire holds approximately 350,000 clones, with 75% to 90% as singletons. The specimen sequenced was peripheral blood. These receptors were taken from a woman aged 45-65 years with COVID-19, enrolled during active disease.

This clone was recorded once. V gene TRBV11-2 combines with J gene TRBJ2-7, with 8 nucleotides matching TRBD2. Germline V gene lookup returns CDR1 SGHAT and CDR2 FQNNGV. CDR3 length equals 15 residues. J was trimmed by 6 bases and V by 5 bases; bases with no gene match: 12. The CDR3 DNA reads as TGTGCCAGCAGCGCCTTCAGCGGGAGCTCCACCGAGCAGTACTTC. Its translation: CASSAFSGSSTEQYF. The variable domain in full, completed from reference TRBV11-2 and TRBJ2-7, reads EAGVAQSPRYKIIEKRQSVAFWCNPISGHATLYWYQQILGQGPKLLIQFQNNGVVDDSQLPKDRFSAERLKGVDSTLKIQPAKLEDSAVYLCASSAFSGSSTEQYFGPGTRLTVT.

This chain joins TRBV10-3 and TRBJ2-1; tentatively, D is TRBD2 (6 bases). Trimming shortened V by 10 bases and J by 7 bases, and 17 bases separated the two germline ends. Germline V CDR1 and CDR2: ENHRY, SYGVKD. The CDR3 loop spans 13 amino acids. CDR3 amino acids: CATSPSERNEQFF. The CDR3 DNA sequence: TGTGCCACCTCGCCTAGCGAGAGAAATGAGCAGTTCTTC.

The chain employs TRBV11-2 and TRBJ2-2; no definite D call. This CDR3 has 15 amino acids. The V end was cut by 0 bases, the J end by 1 base, with 6 bases between. Germline values: CDR1 SGHAT, CDR2 FQNNGV. CDR3 residues: CASSLESLNTGELFF. The DNA for the CDR3 is TGTGCCAGCAGCTTAGAATCTTTGAACACCGGGGAGCTGTTTTTT. Complete variable domain (other parts from reference TRBV11-2 and TRBJ2-2): EAGVAQSPRYKIIEKRQSVAFWCNPISGHATLYWYQQILGQGPKLLIQFQNNGVVDDSQLPKDRFSAERLKGVDSTLKIQPAKLEDSAVYLCASSLESLNTGELFFGEGSRLTVL.

The genes are TRBV7-3 and TRBJ2-1, with 9 nucleotides matching TRBD2. Per germline, CDR1 SGHTA and CDR2 FQGTGA. V lost 1 base, J lost 8 bases, and 9 bases stayed unmatched. The CDR3 runs 16 residues. The CDR3 region is CASSLSVAGGPYEQFF. The CDR3 nucleotides read TGTGCCAGCAGCTTAAGCGTCGCGGGAGGGCCGTATGAGCAGTTCTTC.

The V call is TRBV6-5, the J call TRBJ2-1; 7 bases match TRBD1. CDR1 is MNHEY and CDR2 is SVGAGI in the germline V gene. V dropped 6 bases and J dropped 3; count of bases not matched to a gene: 8. The CDR3 loop spans 15 amino acids. DNA for the CDR3: TGTGCCAGCAGCTGGAACAGGGGTCGCTACAATGAGCAGTTCTTC. Amino acid sequence: CASSWNRGRYNEQFF.

This clone was counted a single time. The chain carries TRBV30 and TRBJ1-2; 8 bases agree with TRBD1. This CDR3 is 16 amino acids long. CDR1 GTSNPN and CDR2 SVGIG come from the germline V gene (reference sequence). Losses at the gene ends were 3 bases for V and 4 bases for J; bases not matched to a gene: 13. The CDR3 sequence is CAWSRPGQVKSYGYTF. The CDR3 nucleotides are TGTGCCTGGAGCCGACCGGGACAGGTAAAGTCCTATGGCTACACCTTC.

The V gene is TRBV30, the J gene TRBJ1-2, with 9 bases fitting TRBD1. V dropped 7 bases and J dropped 10; count of bases not matched to a gene: 4. The CDR3 loop spans 10 amino acids. From germline, CDR1 is GTSNPN and CDR2 SVGIG (reference sequence). This CDR3 is CALDRGNYTF. The CDR3 nucleotides are TGTGCCTTGGACAGGGGAAACTACACCTTC.

The CDR3 bases are TGTGCTAGTCGGAGGGGGCCCACAAATGAAAAACTGTTTTTT. It is translated as CASRRGPTNEKLFF. The rearrangement uses TRBV12-5 and TRBJ1-4, with 7 bases matching TRBD1. The V gene end was trimmed by 8 bases and the J gene end by 5 bases; junction bases not matched to a gene: 8. The V gene's germline CDR1 is LGHNT and CDR2 FRNRAP. This CDR3 is 14 amino acids long.